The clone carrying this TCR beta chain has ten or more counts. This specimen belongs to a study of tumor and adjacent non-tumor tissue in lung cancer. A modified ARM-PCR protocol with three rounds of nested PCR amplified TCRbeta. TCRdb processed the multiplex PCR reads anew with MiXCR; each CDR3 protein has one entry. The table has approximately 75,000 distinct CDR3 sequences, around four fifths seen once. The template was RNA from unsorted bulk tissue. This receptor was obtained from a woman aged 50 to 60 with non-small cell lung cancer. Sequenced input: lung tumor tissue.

The CDR3 protein is CSAPTLQGSSTDTQYF. The CDR3 DNA sequence: TGCAGTGCTCCTACCCTACAGGGCTCTAGCACAGATACGCAGTATTTT. The rearrangement joins TRBV20-1 to TRBJ2-3; D may be TRBD1 (6 bases). V lost 5 bases, J lost 0 bases, and 18 bases lay in between. The CDR3 has 16 residues. Germline loops: CDR1 DFQATT, CDR2 SNEGSKA (reference sequence).